This entry features one T cell receptor (beta chain) sequence. The Seattle patients, enrolled during active infection, were followed longitudinally. The CDR3 is made up of 16 amino acids. The germline V gene has CDR1 SGHAT and CDR2 FQNNGV. The J segment lost 7 bases and the V segment lost 5 bases, leaving 15 bases of the junction unmatched. The data stem from a study of blood T cell repertoires in COVID-19. Study overall: The study drew acute and convalescent COVID-19 samples from the United States, Italy and Spain. The analysed material was cDNA or gDNA that came from T cells, B-cell-depleted T cells, or PBMCs.

In the authors' methods: Amplification from reference gene primers served as the basis for estimated nucleated cell counts. Profiling relied on immunoSEQ multiplex PCR, and the TCRdb table lists in-frame clones only, not all of them. V and J calls and clone size follow that table, whereas D and trimming were derived from the DNA. The sample records about 310,000 clones, almost 90% being singletons. The chain combines TRBV11-2 with TRBJ2-5, with TRBD2 matching over 8 bases. The source material was peripheral blood. This clonotype was sampled from a middle-aged woman with COVID-19, enrolled during active disease. The CDR3 nucleotides are TGTGCCAGCAGCCCTAATTCAGCTCCCGCGGGAGGGACCCAGTACTTC. This translates into CASSPNSAPAGGTQYF.